This T cell receptor (beta chain) came from a study of T-cell memory formation after mild COVID-19. TCRdb re-called the 5' RACE reads with MiXCR, one entry per CDR3 protein. The sample has 550,000 to 650,000 distinct CDR3 sequences; around 15% are singletons. This clonotype showed up just a few times. This clonotype originated in an adult woman who had mild COVID-19 (a few samples of this study predate the infection). Cell type and time point are not known. Specimen: PBMCs or a T cell subset sorted from them (not recorded which).

In DNA form, the CDR3 reads TGTGCCATCAGTGAAGGGACAGACACCTACGAGCAGTACTTC. It specifies CAISEGTDTYEQYF. The chain is built from TRBV10-3 and TRBJ2-7; TRBD1 aligns across 7 bases. CDR1 and CDR2 from the germline V gene are ENHRY and SYGVKD. The V segment lost 3 bases and the J segment 2 bases; nucleotides outside the gene matches: 4. CDR3 length equals 14 residues.